Described below is a single T cell receptor beta chain sequence and its context. This clone was seen a few times. Its cognate antigen has yet to be identified. Base qualities were left out, and no much larger clone turns up one base away. The immunoSEQ Assay was the method used to sequence TCRbeta CDR3 regions. After extraction, genomic DNA underwent amplification by bias-controlled multiplex PCR, followed by high-throughput sequencing. Per the source publication's procedure: To quantify the absolute abundance of every unique TCRbeta CDR3 region, sequences were collapsed and filtered. Usable DNA was measured by amplifying reference genes present in all nucleated cells, and TCRbeta template counts were normalized to that usable DNA to estimate T cell fraction. Repertoire TCRs were annotated as SARS-CoV-2-specific when V gene, CDR3 amino acid sequence and J gene were exactly matched to a known reactive TCR set. The reference SARS-CoV-2 TCR set came from MIRA and was filtered for enrichment in COVID-19-positive ImmuneCODE repertoires, removing public or cross-reactive TCRs. Drawing on the MIRA antigens, annotated TCRs were analysed further at the level of specific ORF or position within ORF. Depth was the summed frequency of annotated unique rearrangements, while breadth was defined as annotated unique rearrangements over total unique productive rearrangements. TCR breadth was compared between groups using two-sided Wilcoxon rank-sum tests. The table comes from immuneACCESS by way of TCRdb, which keeps in-frame sequences with V and J called. Part of the clones is missing from these tables; in studies checked, under half for an unresolved V gene and the rest for unknown reasons. V and J calls and clone size are given by that table; D and trimming were obtained from the DNA. The sample table holds about 380,000 clones, of which roughly 80% were seen once. The ten top clones hold about 7.1% of the sample.

CDR1 and CDR2, looked up from the germline V gene (reference sequence), are LNHDA and SQIVND. V loses 5 bases of germline sequence and J loses 10 bases, and the interval between the two ends is 11 bases. The CDR3 starts with the cysteine, ends with the phenylalanine, and has 12 residues. The CDR3 DNA has 36 bases and is translated from base 1. The treatment or condition label here, explained by the study, means: around 19 received Ad26.COV2.S at low or high dose, single or two shots; 5 received placebo; per-sample allocation not given. For vaccine and placebo recipients, the sequenced repertoires came from samples collected on day 63 after the first injection. In Cohort 1b, about two dozen adults aged 18-55 years were enrolled at a single site in Boston, USA, between 29 July and 7 August 2020. Ad26.COV2.S consisted of a replication-incompetent adenovirus type 26 vector by which a prefusion-stabilized SARS-CoV-2 spike protein from the original Wuhan strain was expressed.

The data were obtained in a study of Ad26.COV2.S vaccination and SARS-CoV-2 variants (dated by TCRdb to the early 2020s). Concerning the study at large: Vaccine-arm donors came from COV1001, a multicentre, randomized, double-blind, placebo-controlled phase I-IIa trial of Ad26.COV2.S in healthy adults. TCRbeta repertoire sequencing was used to assess the specificity and breadth of SARS-CoV-2-reactive T cell receptors after Ad26.COV2.S vaccination. The TCR-sequenced set comprised about 30 samples: around 20 Ad26.COV2.S vaccine recipients, 5 placebo recipients and 8 SARS-CoV-2 convalescent individuals. Ad26.COV2.S was administered intramuscularly at a dose of 5x10^10 or 1x10^11 viral particles, either as one shot or as two shots given 56 days apart. Investigators did not know the trial group allocation while performing experiments and assessing outcomes. Participants in the trial were split at random into five groups of five each, receiving low-dose or high-dose Ad26.COV2.S once or twice, or else placebo on both occasions.

What the work shows at the level of the full study, not this receptor alone: After vaccination, substantial breadth of spike-specific CD8+ and CD4+ T cell responses was reported. The study lacked the statistical power to compare responses across vaccine doses or regimens. Compared with placebo recipients, Ad26.COV2.S recipients showed higher spike-specific TCR breadth (P = 0.0014). Vaccine and placebo recipients had comparable non-spike TCR breadth, which fits with the vaccine containing only spike. According to the authors, total T cell responses may have been underestimated by the TCR breadth and depth analyses.

Rearrangement joined TRBV19 to TRBJ1-4; confidence is insufficient to name the D gene. This receptor was taken from a person aged 18-60 years who received the Ad26.COV2.S COVID-19 vaccine or a placebo. The sequences come from peripheral blood, collected in a trial of Ad26.COV2.S vaccine versus placebo. The DNA is as follows: TGTGCCAGTAGTTGGCTAGGAGGAAAACTGTTTTTT. Its amino acids are CASSWLGGKLFF. The reference TRBV19 and TRBJ1-4 proteins fill in what lies around the CDR3, so the full variable domain reads DGGITQSPKYLFRKEGQNVTLSCEQNLNHDAMYWYRQDPGQGLRLIYYSQIVNDFQKGDIAEGYSVSREKKESFPLTVTSAQKNPTAFYLCASSWLGGKLFFGSGTQLSVL.